This TCR beta chain was recovered during a study of blood T cells in healthy people across ages. Findings and limits, study-wide: CMV status of donors was unknown, possibly confounding expanded clonotype changes.

A note on this clonotype: As yet, its antigen is unknown.

Germline V gene data show CDR1 as DFQATT and CDR2 as SNEGSKA (reference sequence). The trim removed 4 bases at V and 4 bases at J, leaving 13 bases unmatched. The CDR3 runs 15 residues. Together with a sample-barcoded 5' primer, a J-beta primer mix was included in a second PCR lasting about 6 to 11 cycles. MiXCR, run by TCRdb on the 5' RACE reads, gives a single entry per CDR3 protein. The profile covers about 1.7 million distinct CDR3 sequences, with 28% appearing a single time and about 8% taken by the ten largest. This receptor was obtained from a woman aged 30 to 39 in good health. The chain couples TRBV20-1 to TRBJ2-7, with TRBD1 identical over 7 bases. The source material was blood. CDR3 DNA: TGCAGTGCTAACGACCGCGACAGGGCCGGGTACGAGCAGTACTTC. It codes for CSANDRDRAGYEQYF.